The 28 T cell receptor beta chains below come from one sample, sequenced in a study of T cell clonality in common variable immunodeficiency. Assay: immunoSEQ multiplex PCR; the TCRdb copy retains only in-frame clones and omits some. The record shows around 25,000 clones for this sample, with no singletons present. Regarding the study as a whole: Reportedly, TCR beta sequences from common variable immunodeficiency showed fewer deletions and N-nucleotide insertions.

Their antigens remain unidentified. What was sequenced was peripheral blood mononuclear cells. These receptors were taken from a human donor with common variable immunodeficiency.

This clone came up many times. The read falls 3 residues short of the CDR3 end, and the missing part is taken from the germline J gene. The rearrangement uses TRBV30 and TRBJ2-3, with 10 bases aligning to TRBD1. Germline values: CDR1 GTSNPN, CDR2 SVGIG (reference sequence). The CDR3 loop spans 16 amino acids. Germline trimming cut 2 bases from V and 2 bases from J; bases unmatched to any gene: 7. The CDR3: CAWSFRDRGNTDTQYF. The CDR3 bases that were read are TGTGCCTGGAGTTTTCGGGACAGGGGCAACACAGATACG. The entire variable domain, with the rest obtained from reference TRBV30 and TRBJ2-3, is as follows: SQTIHQWPATLVQPVGSPLSLECTVEGTSNPNLYWYRQAAGRGLQLLFYSVGIGQISSEVPQNLSASRPQDRQFILSSKKLLLSDSGFYLCAWSFRDRGNTDTQYFGPGTRLTVL.

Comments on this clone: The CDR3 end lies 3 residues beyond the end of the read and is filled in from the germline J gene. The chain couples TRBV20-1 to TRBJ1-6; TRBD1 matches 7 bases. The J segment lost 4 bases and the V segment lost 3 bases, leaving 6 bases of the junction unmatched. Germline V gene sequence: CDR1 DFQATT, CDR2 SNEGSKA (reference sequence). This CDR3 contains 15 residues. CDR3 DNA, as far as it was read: TGCAGTGCTAGCCCCGGGACAGCTTATAATTCACCC. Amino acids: CSASPGTAYNSP. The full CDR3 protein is CSASPGTAYNSPLHF.

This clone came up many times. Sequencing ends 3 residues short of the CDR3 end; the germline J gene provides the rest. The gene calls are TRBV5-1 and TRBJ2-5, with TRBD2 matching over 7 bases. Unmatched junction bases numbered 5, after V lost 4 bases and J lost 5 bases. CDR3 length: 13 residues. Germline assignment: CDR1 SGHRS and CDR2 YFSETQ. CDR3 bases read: TGCGCCAGCAGCCAAGGACTAGAGGAGACC. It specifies CASSQGLEET. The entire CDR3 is CASSQGLEETQYF.

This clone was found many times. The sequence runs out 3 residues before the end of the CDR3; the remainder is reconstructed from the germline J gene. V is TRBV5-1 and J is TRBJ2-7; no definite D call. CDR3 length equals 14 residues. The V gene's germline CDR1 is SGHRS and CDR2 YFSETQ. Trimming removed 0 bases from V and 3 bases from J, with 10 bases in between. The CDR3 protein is CASSLGDNHYEQYF. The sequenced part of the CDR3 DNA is TGCGCCAGCAGCTTGGGAGACAATCACTACGAG.

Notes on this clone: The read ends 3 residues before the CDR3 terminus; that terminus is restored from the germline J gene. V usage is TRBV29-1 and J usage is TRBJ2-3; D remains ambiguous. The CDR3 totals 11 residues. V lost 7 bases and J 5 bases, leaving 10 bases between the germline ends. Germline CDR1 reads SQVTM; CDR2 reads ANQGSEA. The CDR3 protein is CSAVGLDTQYF. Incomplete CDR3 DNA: TGCAGCGCAGTAGGGTTAGATACG.

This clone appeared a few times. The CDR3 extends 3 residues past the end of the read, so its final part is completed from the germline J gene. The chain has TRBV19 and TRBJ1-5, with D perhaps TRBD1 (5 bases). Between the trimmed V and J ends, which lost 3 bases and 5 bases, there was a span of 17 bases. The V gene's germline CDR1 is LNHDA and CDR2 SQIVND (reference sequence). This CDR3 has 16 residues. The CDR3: CASSIITGTDDQPQHF. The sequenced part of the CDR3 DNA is TGTGCCAGTAGTATTATCACCGGGACTGATGATCAGCCC.

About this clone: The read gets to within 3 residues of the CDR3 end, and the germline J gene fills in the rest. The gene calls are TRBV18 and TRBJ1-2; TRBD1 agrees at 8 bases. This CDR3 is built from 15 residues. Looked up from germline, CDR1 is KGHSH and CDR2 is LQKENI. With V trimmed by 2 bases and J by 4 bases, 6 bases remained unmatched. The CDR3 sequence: CASSPGQGAVYGYTF. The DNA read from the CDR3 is TGTGCCAGCTCACCAGGACAGGGAGCGGTCTATGGC. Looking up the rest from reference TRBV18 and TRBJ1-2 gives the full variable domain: NAGVMQNPRHLVRRRGQEARLRCSPMKGHSHVYWYRQLPEEGLKFMVYLQKENIIDESGMPKERFSAEFPKEGPSILRIQQVVRGDSAAYFCASSPGQGAVYGYTFGSGTRLTVV.

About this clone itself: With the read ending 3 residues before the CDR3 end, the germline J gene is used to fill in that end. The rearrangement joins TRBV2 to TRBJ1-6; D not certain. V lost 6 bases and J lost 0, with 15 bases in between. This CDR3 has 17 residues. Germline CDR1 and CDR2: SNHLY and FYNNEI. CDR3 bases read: TGTGCCAGCAGCCTGGGCAGGAGGAGCTCCTATAATTCACCC. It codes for CASSLGRRSSYNSP. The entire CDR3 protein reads CASSLGRRSSYNSPLHF.

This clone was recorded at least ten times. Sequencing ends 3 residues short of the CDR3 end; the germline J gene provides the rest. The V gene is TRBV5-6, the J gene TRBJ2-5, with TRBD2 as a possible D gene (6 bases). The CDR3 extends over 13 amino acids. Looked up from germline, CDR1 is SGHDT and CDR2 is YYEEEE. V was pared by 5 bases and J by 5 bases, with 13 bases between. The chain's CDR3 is CASRFRGYETQYF. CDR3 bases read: TGTGCCAGCAGATTTCGGGGGTACGAGACC.

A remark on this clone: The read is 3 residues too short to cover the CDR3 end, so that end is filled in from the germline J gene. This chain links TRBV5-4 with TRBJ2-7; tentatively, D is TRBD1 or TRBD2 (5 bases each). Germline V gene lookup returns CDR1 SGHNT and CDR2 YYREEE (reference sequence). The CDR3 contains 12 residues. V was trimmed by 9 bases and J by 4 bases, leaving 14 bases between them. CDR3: CATRGIGYEQYF. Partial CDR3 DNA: TGTGCCACGAGGGGAATAGGGTACGAG.

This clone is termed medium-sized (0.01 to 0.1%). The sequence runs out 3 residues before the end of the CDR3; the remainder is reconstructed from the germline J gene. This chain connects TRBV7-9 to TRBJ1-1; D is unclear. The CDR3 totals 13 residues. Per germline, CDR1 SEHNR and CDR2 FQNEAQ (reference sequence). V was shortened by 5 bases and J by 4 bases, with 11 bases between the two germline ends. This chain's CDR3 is CASSDWFGTEAFF. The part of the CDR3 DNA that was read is TGTGCCAGCAGCGACTGGTTCGGCACTGAA. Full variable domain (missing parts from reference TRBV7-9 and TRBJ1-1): DTGVSQNPRHKITKRGQNVTFRCDPISEHNRLYWYRQTLGQGPEFLTYFQNEAQLEKSRLLSDRFSAERPKGSFSTLEIQRTEQGDSAMYLCASSDWFGTEAFFGQGTRLTVV.

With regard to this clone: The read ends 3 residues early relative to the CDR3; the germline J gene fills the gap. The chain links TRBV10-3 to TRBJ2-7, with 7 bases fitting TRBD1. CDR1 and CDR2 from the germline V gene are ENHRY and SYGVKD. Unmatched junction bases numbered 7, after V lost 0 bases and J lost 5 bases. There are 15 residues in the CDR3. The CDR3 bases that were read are TGTGCCATCAGTGAGTCGGCGACAGGGATGAACGAG. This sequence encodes CAISESATGMNE. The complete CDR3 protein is CAISESATGMNEQYF.

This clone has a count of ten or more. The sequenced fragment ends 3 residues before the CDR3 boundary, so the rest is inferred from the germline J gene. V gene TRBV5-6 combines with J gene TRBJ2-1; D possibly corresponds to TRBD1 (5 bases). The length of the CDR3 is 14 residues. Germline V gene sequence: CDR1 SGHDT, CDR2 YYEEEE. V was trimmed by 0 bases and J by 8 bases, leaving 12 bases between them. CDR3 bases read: TGTGCCAGCAGCTTGGCCCCCAGGGCCGATGAG. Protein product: CASSLAPRADE. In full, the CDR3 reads CASSLAPRADEQFF.

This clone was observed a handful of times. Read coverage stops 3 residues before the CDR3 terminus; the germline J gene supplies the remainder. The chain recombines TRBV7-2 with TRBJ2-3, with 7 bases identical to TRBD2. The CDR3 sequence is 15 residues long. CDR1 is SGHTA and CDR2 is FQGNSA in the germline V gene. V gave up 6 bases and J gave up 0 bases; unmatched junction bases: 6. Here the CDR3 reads CASRTAGPSTDTQYF. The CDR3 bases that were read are TGTGCCAGCAGGACAGCGGGGCCTAGCACAGATACG.

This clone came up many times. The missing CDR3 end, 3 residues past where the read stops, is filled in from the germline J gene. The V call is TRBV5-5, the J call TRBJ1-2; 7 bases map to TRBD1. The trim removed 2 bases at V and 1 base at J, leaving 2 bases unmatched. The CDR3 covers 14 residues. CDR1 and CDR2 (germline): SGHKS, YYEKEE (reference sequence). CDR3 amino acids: CASSLGDSNYGYTF. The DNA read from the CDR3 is TGTGCCAGCAGCTTAGGGGACAGTAACTATGGC.

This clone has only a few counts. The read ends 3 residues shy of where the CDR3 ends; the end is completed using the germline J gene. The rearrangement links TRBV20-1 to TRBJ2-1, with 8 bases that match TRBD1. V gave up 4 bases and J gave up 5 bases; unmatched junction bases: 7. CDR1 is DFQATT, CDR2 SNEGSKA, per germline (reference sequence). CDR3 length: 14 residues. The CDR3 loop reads CSANNGQGNNEQFF. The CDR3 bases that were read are TGCAGTGCTAACAACGGACAGGGTAACAATGAG.

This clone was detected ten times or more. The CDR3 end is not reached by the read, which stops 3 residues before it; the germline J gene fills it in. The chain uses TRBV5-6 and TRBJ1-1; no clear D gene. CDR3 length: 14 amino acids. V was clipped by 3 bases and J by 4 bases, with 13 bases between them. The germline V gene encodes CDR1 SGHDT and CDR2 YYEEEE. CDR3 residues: CASSSSGLPTEAFF. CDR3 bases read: TGTGCCAGCAGCTCTTCTGGACTACCCACTGAA. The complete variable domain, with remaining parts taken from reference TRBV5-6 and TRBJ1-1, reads DAGVTQSPTHLIKTRGQQVTLRCSPKSGHDTVSWYQQALGQGPQFIFQYYEEEERQRGNFPDRFSGHQFPNYSSELNVNALLLGDSALYLCASSSSGLPTEAFFGQGTRLTVV.

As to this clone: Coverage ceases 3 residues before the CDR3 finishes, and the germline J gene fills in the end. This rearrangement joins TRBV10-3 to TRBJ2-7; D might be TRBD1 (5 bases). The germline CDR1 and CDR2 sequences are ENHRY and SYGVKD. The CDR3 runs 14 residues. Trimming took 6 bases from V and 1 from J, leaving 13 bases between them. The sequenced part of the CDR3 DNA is TGTGCCATCAGCGCCATGACAGAATCCTACGAG. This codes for CAISAMTESYE. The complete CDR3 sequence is CAISAMTESYEQYF.

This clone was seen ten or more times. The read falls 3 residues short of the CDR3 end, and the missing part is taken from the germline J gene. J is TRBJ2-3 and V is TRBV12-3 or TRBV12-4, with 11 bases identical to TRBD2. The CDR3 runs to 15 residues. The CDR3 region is CASTPGLAGGGPQYF. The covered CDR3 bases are TGTGCCAGCACCCCGGGATTAGCGGGGGGGGGCCCG.

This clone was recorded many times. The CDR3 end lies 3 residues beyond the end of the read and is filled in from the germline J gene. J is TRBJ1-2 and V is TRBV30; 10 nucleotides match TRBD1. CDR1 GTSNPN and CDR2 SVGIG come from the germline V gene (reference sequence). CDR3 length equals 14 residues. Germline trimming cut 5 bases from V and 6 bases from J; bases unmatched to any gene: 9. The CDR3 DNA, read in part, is TGTGCCTGGGCCGGACAGGGGGATGCGGATGGC. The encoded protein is CAWAGQGDADG. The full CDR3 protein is CAWAGQGDADGYTF.

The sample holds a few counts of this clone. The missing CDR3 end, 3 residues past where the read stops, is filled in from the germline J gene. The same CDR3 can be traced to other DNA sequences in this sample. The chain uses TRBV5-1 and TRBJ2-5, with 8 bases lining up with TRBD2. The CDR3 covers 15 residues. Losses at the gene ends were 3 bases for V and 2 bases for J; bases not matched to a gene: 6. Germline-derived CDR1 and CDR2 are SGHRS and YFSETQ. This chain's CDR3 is CASSYLAGFQETQYF. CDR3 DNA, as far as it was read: TGCGCCAGCAGCTATTTAGCGGGGTTTCAAGAGACC.

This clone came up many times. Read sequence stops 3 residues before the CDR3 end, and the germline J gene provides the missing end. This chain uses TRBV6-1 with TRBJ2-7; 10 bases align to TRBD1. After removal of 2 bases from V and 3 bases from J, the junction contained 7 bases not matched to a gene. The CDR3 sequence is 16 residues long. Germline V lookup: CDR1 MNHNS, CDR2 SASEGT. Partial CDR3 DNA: TGTGCCAGCAGTGAATCGTTTTGGGACAGGGGCTACGAG. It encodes CASSESFWDRGYE. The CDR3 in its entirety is CASSESFWDRGYEQYF.

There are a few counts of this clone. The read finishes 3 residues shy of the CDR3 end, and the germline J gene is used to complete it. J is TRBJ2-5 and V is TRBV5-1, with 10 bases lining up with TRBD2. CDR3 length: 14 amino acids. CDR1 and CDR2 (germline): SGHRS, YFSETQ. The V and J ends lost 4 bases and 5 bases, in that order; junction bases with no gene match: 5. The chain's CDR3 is CASSPGLARETQYF. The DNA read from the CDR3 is TGCGCCAGCAGCCCGGGACTAGCGAGGGAGACC.

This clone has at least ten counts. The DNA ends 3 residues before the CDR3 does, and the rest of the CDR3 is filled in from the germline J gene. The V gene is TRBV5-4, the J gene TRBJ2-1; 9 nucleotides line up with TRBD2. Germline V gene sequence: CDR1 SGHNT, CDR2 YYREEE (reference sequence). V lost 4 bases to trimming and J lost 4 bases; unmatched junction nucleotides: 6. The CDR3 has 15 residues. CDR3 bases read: TGTGCCAGCAGCGGTTTGAGCGGGAGGTACAATGAG. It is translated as CASSGLSGRYNE. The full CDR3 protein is CASSGLSGRYNEQFF.

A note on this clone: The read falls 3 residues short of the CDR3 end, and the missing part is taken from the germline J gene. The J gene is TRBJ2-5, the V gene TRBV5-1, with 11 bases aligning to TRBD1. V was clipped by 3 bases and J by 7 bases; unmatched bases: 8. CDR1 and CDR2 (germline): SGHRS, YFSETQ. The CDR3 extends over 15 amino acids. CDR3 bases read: TGCGCCAGCAGCTCCGGGACAGGGGGTCCTCGGACC. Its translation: CASSSGTGGPRT. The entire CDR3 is CASSSGTGGPRTQYF.

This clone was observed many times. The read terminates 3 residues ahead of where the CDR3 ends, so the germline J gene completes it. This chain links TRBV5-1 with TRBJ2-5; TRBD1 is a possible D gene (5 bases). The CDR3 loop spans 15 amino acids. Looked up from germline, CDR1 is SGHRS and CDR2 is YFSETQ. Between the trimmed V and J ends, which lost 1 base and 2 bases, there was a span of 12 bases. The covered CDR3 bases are TGCGCCAGCAGCTTGTCCCGACAGCCTCAAGAGACC. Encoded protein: CASSLSRQPQET. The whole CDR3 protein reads CASSLSRQPQETQYF.

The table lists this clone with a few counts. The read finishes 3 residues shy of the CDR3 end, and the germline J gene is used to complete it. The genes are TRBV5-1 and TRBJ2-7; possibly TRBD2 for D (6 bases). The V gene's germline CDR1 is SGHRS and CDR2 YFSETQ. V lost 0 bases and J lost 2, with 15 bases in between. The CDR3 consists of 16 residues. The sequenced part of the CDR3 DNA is TGCGCCAGCAGCTTGGGGGTGGGACTTGAGACCTACGAG. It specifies CASSLGVGLETYE. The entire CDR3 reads CASSLGVGLETYEQYF.

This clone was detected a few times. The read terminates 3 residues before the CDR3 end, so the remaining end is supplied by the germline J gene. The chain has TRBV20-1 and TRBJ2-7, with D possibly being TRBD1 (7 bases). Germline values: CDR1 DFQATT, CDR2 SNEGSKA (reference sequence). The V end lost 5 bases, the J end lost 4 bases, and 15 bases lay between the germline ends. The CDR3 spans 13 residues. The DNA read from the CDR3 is TGCAGTGCTCTGGGGGGACAGACTTACGAG. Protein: CSALGGQTYE. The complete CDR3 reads CSALGGQTYEQYF.